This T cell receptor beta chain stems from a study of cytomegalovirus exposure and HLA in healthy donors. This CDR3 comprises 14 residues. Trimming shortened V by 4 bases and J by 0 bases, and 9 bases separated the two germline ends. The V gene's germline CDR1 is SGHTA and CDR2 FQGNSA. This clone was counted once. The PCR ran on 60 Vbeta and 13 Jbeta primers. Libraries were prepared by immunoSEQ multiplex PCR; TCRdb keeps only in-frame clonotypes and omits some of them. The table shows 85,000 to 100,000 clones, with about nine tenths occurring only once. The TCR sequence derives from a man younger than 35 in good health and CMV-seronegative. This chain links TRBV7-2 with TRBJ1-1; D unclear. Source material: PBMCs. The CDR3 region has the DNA TGTGCCAGCAGCTATAGTCGGGTGAACACTGAAGCTTTCTTT. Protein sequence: CASSYSRVNTEAFF.